The present entry profiles one T cell receptor (beta chain) with its context. What it recognizes is unknown. Method: immunoSEQ multiplex PCR; TCRdb's copy keeps in-frame clones and lacks some. The sample carries about 180,000 clones, 85% recorded once. The data are from a study of cytomegalovirus exposure and HLA in healthy donors. Notes on the study in general: Rare sequences made up most TCRs, while some public TCRs were found in many donors. Associated with cytomegalovirus, according to the listing, were 164 TCR beta chains. Subsequent analysis found a tendency for first-cohort TCR clusters to co-occur within the roughly 130 validation repertoires.

This CDR3 comprises 14 residues. The germline CDR1 and CDR2 sequences are SNHLY and FYNNEI. The V and J ends lost 8 bases and 4 bases, in that order; junction bases with no gene match: 8. Material: PBMCs. The sequence was collected from a man between 18 and 35 years old in good health and CMV-seropositive. The chain links TRBV2 to TRBJ1-3; 7 bases map to TRBD1. DNA of the CDR3: TGTGCCAGCCAAGTGACAGGGAAAGGAAACACCATATATTTT. Amino acids: CASQVTGKGNTIYF.